This T cell receptor beta chain was obtained from a study of blood T cell repertoires in COVID-19. Study as a whole: Samples representing acute and convalescent COVID-19 were sourced from the United States, Italy and Spain.

CDR1 LNHNV and CDR2 YYDKDF come from the germline V gene (reference sequence). The V and J ends lost 0 bases and 0 bases respectively, with 8 bases between them. The CDR3 is 16 amino acids. Assay used: immunoSEQ multiplex PCR; TCRdb lists only in-frame clones, some missing. Of 110,000 or so clones listed, about 83% were seen once; the top ten hold 4% to 4.5%. The source is a woman in her 70s with acute or convalescent COVID-19. The chain couples TRBV15 to TRBJ1-4; D not certain. Input material: peripheral blood. Here the CDR3 DNA reads TGTGCCACCAGCAGAGATCCGGTAACAACTAATGAAAAACTGTTTTTT. It encodes CATSRDPVTTNEKLFF.